This is a list of T cell receptor beta chains from one sample in a study of blood T cell repertoires in COVID-19. Repertoires were generated with immunoSEQ multiplex PCR, while TCRdb's copy carries only in-frame clones and drops some. The sample has 400,000 or so clones, around nine tenths seen once. The sequenced material came from peripheral blood. Receptors were obtained from a human donor in a cohort sampled during active COVID-19. The CDR3 runs from the conserved cysteine through the conserved F or W. D genes are given only for firm matches. Expanded clones are given a class, and other clones once, few, many or no size at all.

TRBV7-9	few	TRBJ1-4	-	TGTGCCAGCAGCCCTAGGGGAGGAAATGAAAAACTGTTTTTT	CASSPRGGNEKLFF
TRBV6-6	few	TRBJ1-5	TRBD1	TGTGCCAGCAGTCGAGGACCGGGACAGGGACAAAGCAATCAGCCCCAGCATTTT	CASSRGPGQGQSNQPQHF
TRBV19	once	TRBJ2-5	TRBD2	TGTGCCAGTAGTACGTTAGCGGGGTCGGGGGAGACCCAGTACTTC	CASSTLAGSGETQYF
TRBV27	-	TRBJ1-1	TRBD1	TGTGCCAGCAGTCACCCCCGACAGGGGAGTGAAGCTTTCTTT	CASSHPRQGSEAFF
TRBV5-1	once	TRBJ1-3	TRBD1	TGCGCCAGCAGCTGGGGGACAGCGCTGGACTCTGGAAACACCATATATTTT	CASSWGTALDSGNTIYF
TRBV29-1	-	TRBJ2-7	TRBD2	TGCAGCGTTCAAAGAACCTCTAGCGGGAGTTCCGAGCAGTACTTC	CSVQRTSSGSSEQYF
TRBV18	few	TRBJ1-1	-	TGTGCCAGCTCACCTCCGACGAGCAGGGCTGAAGCTTTCTTT	CASSPPTSRAEAFF
TRBV19	-	TRBJ2-1	-	TGTGCCAGTAGTGGGGGGCCCAGGGGGGAGCAGTTCTTC	CASSGGPRGEQFF
TRBV27	-	TRBJ2-7	TRBD2	TGTGCCAGCAGTCCGGGGACTAGCGGCTACGAGCAGTACTTC	CASSPGTSGYEQYF
TRBV6-6	-	TRBJ1-6	TRBD1	TGTGCCAGCAGCCCCGGACAGGGCAGTAATTCACCCCTCCACTTT	CASSPGQGSNSPLHF
TRBV9	once	TRBJ1-1	-	TGTGCCAGCAGCGTTAGGGGCGCGGGGGACACTGAAGCTTTCTTT	CASSVRGAGDTEAFF
TRBV9	-	TRBJ2-2	TRBD1	TGTGCCAGCAGCGTAGGCGCACAGGGGGGTTTCACCGGGGAGCTGTTTTTT	CASSVGAQGGFTGELFF
TRBV19	-	TRBJ2-1	-	TGTGCCAGTCCCACTGGGGGAGGAGATTACAATGAGCAGTTCTTC	CASPTGGGDYNEQFF
TRBV6-1	-	TRBJ1-4	-	TGTGCCAGCAGTGAACAGAATAATGAAAAACTGTTTTTT	CASSEQNNEKLFF
TRBV14	-	TRBJ2-3	-	TGTGCCAGCAGCCTGCCCCGAGCGGACCTCACAGATACGCAGTATTTT	CASSLPRADLTDTQYF
TRBV24-1	once	TRBJ2-1	TRBD1	TGTGCCACCAGTGACCCACAGGGGCCAGCCAAAAACAATGAGCAGTTCTTC	CATSDPQGPAKNNEQFF
TRBV7-2	-	TRBJ1-2	-	TGTGCCAGCAGCTTATCAGGGGATAATAACTATGGCTACACCTTC	CASSLSGDNNYGYTF
TRBV9	-	TRBJ2-1	TRBD1	TGTGCCAGCAGCTCTAGTGTGAGGGGGCAGTACTACAATGAGCAGTTCTTC	CASSSSVRGQYYNEQFF
TRBV29-1	once	TRBJ2-6	-	TGCAGCGTAGACGACAGGTTCTACTCTGGGGCCAACGTCCTGACTTTC	CSVDDRFYSGANVLTF
TRBV6-5	-	TRBJ1-2	-	TGTGCCAGCAGGCAGGACTCTTCTCTGGGGGGCTACACCTTC	CASRQDSSLGGYTF
TRBV3-1/TRBV3-2	-	TRBJ2-7	TRBD1	TGTGCCAGCAGCCCGAACAGGGGGACAGCCCGAGACGAGCAGTACTTC	CASSPNRGTARDEQYF
TRBV19	-	TRBJ1-5	TRBD1	TGTGCCAGTAGTATCGACAGGGAACAGCCCCAGCATTTT	CASSIDREQPQHF